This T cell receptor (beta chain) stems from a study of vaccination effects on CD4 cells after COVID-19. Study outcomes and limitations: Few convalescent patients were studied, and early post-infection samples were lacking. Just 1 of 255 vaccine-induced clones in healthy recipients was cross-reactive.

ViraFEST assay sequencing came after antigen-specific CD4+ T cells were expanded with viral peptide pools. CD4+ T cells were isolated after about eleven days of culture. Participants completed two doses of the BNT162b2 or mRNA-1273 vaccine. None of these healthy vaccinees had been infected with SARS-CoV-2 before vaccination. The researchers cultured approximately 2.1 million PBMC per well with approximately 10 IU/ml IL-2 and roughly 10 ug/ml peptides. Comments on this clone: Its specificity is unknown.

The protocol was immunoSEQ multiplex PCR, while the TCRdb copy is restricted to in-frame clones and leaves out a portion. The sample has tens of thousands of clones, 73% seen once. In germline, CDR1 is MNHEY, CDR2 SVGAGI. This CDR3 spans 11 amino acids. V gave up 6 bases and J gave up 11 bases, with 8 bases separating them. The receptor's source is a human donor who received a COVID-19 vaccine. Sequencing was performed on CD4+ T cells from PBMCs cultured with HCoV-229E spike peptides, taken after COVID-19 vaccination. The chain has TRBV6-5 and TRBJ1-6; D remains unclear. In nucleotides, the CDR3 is TGTGCCAGCAGGGACGCTCCACCCCTCCACTTT. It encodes CASRDAPPLHF.